This T cell receptor beta chain originates from a study of T cells in localized non-small cell lung cancer. Points from the study as a whole: Among blood samples, higher T cell density accompanied longer overall survival.

Of note for this clone: What it binds is not known.

Only in-frame clones appear in the TCRdb table, and some are missing; sequencing was by immunoSEQ multiplex PCR. The data show 45,000 to 65,000 clones, over 60% seen once. Sequencing used PBMCs, obtained before any cancer treatment. This TCR was sampled from a woman aged 35-75 years with stage II lung adenocarcinoma.

The CDR3 loop is CASSLGVGAGELFF. In DNA form, the CDR3 reads TGTGCCAGCAGCTTAGGGGTTGGTGCCGGGGAGCTGTTTTTT. The chain combines TRBV11-3 with TRBJ2-2; no firm D call. With 1 base removed from V and 6 bases from J, the gap between germline ends came to 9 bases. Germline V gene data show CDR1 as SGHNT and CDR2 as YENEEA. This CDR3 region has 14 residues.